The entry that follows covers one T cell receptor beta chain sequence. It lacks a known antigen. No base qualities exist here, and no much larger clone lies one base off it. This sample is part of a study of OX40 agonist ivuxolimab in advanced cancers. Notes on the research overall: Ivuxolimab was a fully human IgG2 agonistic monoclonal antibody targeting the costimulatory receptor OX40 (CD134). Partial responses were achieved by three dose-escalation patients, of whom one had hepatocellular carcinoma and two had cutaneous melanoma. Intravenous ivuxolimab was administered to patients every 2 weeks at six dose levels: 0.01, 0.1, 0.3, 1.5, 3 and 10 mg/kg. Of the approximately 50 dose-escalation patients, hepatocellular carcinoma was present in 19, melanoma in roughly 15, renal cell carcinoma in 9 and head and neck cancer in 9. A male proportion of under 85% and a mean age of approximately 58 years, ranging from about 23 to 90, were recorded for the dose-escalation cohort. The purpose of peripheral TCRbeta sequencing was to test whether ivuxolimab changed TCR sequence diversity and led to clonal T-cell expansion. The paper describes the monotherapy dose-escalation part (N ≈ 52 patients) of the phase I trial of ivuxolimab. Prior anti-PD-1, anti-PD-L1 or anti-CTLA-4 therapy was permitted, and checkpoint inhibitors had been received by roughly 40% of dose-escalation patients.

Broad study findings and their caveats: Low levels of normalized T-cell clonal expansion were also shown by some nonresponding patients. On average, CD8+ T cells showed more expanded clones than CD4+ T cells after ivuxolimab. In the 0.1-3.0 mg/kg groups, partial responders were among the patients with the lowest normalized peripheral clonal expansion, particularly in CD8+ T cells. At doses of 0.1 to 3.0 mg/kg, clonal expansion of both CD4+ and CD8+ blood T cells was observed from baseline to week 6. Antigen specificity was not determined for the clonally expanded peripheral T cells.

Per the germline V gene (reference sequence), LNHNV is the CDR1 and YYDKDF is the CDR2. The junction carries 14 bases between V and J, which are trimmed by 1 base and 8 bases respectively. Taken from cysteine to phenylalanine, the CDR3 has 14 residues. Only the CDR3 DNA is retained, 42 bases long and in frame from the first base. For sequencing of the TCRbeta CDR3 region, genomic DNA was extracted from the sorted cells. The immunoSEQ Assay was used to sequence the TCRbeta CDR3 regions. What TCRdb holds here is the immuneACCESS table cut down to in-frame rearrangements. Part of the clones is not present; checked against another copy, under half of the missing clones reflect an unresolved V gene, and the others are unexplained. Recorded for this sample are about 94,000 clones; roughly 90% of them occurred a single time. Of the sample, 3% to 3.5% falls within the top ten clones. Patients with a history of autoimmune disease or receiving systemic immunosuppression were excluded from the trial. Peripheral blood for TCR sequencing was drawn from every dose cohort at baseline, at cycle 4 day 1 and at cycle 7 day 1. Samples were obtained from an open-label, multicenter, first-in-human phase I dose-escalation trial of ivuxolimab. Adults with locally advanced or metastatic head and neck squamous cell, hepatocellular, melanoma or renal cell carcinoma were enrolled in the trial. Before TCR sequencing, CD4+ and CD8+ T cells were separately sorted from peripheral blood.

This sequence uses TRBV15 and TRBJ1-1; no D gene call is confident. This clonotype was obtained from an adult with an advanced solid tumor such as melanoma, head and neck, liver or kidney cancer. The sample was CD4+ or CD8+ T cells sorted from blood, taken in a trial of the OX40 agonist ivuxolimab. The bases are TGTGCCACCAGCAGAGTAAGGGAGATCAGGGAAGCTTTCTTT. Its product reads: CATSRVREIREAFF.